This T cell receptor beta chain was found in a study of control samples from healthy donors and cancer patients. This table comes from immunoSEQ multiplex PCR, and its TCRdb copy is limited to in-frame clones, with some not included. The sample includes 110,000 to 150,000 clones, about nine tenths of them seen just once. This CDR3 comprises 15 residues. The germline gives CDR1 LGHDT, CDR2 YNNKEL (reference sequence). Trimming removed 4 bases from V and 8 bases from J, with 19 bases in between. This chain uses TRBV3-1 (or the pseudogene TRBV3-2) with TRBJ2-3; the D gene is possibly TRBD2 (7 bases). This sequence originates from a man aged 25 to 45 in good health. Material for sequencing was blood. The CDR3 sequence is CASSPAGAGEATQYF. The DNA for the CDR3 is TGTGCCAGCAGCCCCGCGGGGGCAGGGGAGGCTACGCAGTATTTT.